A selection of T cell receptor beta chains follows, all from one sample in a study of T cells after posttransplantation cyclophosphamide. Sequenced by immunoSEQ multiplex PCR; TCRdb stores in-frame clones only, minus some. The repertoire has tens of thousands of clones, around 94% of them found once; the top ten carry around 2.9%. The source material was PBMCs. All receptors derive from a woman between 50 and 59 years old in good health and a related stem cell transplant donor. Both conserved end residues are part of each CDR3. The order of the fields is CDR3 length, V gene, J gene, CDR3 protein.

14	TRBV6-4	TRBJ1-6	CASSDSGQGSPLHF
16	TRBV11-2	TRBJ2-7	CASSLARGVSFDEQYF
16	TRBV4-1	TRBJ2-7	CASSQKGGATSYEQYF
18	TRBV18	TRBJ1-4	CASSPTFSGTATNEKLFF
14	TRBV5-1	TRBJ2-2	CASSLAGGPGELFF
16	TRBV6-1	TRBJ1-6	CASSEVGRGENSPLHF
15	TRBV18	TRBJ2-2	CASSRDRPDTGELFF
14	TRBV11-2	TRBJ2-2	CATSARWNTGELFF
14	TRBV19	TRBJ2-5	CASSISGVQETQYF
18	TRBV19	TRBJ2-2	CASSRTRTGATNTGELFF
14	TRBV5-1	TRBJ1-1	CASRVAGGNTEAFF
15	TRBV9	TRBJ2-3	CASSVIAGGTDTQYF
16	TRBV5-1	TRBJ2-4	CASSFPSGRGQNIQYF
15	TRBV27	TRBJ2-5	CASSSPRLGAETQYF
13	TRBV15	TRBJ2-7	CATSRDRRDEQYF
16	TRBV15	TRBJ2-3	CATSRVSGRAGDTQYF
10	TRBV11-2	TRBJ2-4	CASSLEGDSF
11	TRBV28	TRBJ2-7	CASSLDYEQYF
15	TRBV27	TRBJ1-6	CASSLSVTYNSPLHF
16	TRBV5-1	TRBJ2-7	CASSLGTNIVFYEQYF
14	TRBV5-4	TRBJ2-3	CASSLDLETDTQYF
20	TRBV9	TRBJ2-1	CASSVGVSGGVGSSYNEQFF
16	TRBV4-2	TRBJ2-7	CASSQFTPDSLYEQYF
17	TRBV19	TRBJ2-1	CASQKGGTSGSPDEQFF